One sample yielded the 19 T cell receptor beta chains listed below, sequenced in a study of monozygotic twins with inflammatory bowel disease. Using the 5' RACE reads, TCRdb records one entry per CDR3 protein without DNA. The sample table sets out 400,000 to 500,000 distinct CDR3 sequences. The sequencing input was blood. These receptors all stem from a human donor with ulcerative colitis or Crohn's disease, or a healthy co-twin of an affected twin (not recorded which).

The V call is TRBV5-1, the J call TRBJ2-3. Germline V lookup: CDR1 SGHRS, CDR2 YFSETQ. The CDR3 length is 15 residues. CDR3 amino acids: CASSLGLLNTDTQYF.

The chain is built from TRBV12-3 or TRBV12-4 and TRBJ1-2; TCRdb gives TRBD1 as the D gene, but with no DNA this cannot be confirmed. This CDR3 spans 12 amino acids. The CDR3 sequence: CASSFGQGGYTF.

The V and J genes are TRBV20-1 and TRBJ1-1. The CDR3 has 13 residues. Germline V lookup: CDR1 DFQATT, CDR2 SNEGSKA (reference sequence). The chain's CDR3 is CSARADMNTEAFF.

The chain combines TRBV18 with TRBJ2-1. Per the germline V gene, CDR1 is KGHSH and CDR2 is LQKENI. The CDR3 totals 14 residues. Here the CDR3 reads CASSRTTAYNEQFF.

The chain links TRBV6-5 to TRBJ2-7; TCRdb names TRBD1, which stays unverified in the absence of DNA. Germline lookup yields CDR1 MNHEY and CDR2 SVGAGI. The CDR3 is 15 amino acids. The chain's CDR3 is CASSYLGQGNYEQYF.

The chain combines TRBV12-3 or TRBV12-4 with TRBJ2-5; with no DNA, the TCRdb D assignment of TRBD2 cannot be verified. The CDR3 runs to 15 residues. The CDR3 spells CASSLVGLAGKTQYF.

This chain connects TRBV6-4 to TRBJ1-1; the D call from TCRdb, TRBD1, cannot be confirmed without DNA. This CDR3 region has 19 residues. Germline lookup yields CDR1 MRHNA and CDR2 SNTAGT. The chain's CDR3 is CASSPRALTFTWGNTEAFF.

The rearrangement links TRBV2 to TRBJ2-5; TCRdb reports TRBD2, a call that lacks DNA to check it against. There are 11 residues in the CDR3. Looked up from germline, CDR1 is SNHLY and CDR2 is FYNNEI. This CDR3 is CAWALQETQYF. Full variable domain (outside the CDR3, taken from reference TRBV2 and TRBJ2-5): EPEVTQTPSHQVTQMGQEVILRCVPISNHLYFYWYRQILGQKVEFLVSFYNNEISEKSEIFDDQFSVERPDGSNFTLKIRSTKLEDSAMYFCAWALQETQYFGPGTRLLVL.

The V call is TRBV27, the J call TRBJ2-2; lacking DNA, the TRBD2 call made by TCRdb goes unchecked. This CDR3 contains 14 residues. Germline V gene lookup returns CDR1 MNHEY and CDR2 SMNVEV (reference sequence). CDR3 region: CASSLGRVAGELFF.

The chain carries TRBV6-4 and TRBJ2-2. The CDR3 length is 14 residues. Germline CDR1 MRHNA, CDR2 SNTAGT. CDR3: CASTELGSTGELFF.

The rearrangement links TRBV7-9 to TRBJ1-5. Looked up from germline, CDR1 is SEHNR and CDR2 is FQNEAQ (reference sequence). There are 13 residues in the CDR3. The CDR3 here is CASSWTENQPQHF.

CDR3 sequence reads: CSATAGTNTGELFF. The V call is TRBV20-1, the J call TRBJ2-2; checking the TCRdb D call of TRBD2 is not possible without DNA. Germline values: CDR1 DFQATT, CDR2 SNEGSKA (reference sequence). The CDR3 extends over 14 amino acids.

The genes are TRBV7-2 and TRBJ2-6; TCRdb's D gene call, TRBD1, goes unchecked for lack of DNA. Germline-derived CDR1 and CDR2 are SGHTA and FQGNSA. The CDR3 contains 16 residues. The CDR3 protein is CASSFDRNSGANVLTF.

The CDR3 protein is CASSPKRGQPQHF. This chain joins TRBV5-6 and TRBJ1-5. The CDR3 is 13 residues long. From germline, CDR1 is SGHDT and CDR2 YYEEEE.

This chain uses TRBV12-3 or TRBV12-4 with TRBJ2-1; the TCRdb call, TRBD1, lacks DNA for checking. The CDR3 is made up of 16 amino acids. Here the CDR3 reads CASSLGPGTSYNEQFF.

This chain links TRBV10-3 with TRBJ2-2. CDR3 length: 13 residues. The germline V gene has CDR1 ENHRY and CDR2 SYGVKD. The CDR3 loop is CAISEPNTGELFF.

The CDR3: CASTADREGTGELFF. The chain couples TRBV27 to TRBJ2-2; TCRdb indicates TRBD1, and absent DNA this call remains unverified. Germline CDR1 MNHEY, CDR2 SMNVEV (reference sequence). CDR3 length equals 15 residues.

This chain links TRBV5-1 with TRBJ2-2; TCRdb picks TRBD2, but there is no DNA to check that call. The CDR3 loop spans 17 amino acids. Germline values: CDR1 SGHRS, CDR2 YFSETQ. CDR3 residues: CASARALGTTNTGELFF.

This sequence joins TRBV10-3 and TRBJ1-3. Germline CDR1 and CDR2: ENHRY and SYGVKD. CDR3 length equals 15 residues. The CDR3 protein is CAISESLISRNTIYF.